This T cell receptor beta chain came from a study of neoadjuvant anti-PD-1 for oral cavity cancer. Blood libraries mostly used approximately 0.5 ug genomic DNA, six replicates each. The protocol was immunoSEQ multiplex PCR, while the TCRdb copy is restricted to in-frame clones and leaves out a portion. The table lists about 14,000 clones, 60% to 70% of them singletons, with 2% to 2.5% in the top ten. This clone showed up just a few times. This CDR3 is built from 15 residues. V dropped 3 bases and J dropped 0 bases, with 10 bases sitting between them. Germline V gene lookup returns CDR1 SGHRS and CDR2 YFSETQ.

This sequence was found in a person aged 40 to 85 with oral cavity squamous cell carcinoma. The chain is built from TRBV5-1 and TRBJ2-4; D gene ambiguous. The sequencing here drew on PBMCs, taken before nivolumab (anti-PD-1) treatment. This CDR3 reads CASSSIDLAKNIQYF. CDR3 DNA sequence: TGCGCCAGCAGCTCCATCGACCTAGCCAAAAACATTCAGTACTTC.